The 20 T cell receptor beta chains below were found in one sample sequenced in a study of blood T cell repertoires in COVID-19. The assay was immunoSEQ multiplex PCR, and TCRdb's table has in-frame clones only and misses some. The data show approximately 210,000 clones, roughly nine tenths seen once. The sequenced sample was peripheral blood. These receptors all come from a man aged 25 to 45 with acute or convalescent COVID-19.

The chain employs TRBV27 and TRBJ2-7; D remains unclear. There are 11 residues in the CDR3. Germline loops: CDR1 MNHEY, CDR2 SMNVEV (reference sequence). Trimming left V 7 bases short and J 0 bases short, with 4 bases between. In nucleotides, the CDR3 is TGTGCCAGCATCCTCTCCTACGAGCAGTACTTC. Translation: CASILSYEQYF.

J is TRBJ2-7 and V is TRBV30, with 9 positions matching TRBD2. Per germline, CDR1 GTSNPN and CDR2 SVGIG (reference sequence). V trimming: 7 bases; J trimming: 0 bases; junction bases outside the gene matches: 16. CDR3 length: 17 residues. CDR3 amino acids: CALGPRGAGGSSYEQYF. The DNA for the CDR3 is TGTGCCTTAGGCCCTAGAGGAGCGGGAGGCTCCTCCTACGAGCAGTACTTC.

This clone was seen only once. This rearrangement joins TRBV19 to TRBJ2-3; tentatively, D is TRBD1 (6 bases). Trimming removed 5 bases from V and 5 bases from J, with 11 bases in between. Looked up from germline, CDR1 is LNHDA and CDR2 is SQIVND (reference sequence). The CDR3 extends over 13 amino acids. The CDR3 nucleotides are TGTGCCAGTAGTCCGTGGACAGTAGATACGCAGTATTTT. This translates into CASSPWTVDTQYF.

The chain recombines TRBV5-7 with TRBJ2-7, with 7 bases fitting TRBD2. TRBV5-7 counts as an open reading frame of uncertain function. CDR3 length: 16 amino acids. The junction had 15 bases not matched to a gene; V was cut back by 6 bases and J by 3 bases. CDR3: CASTTKWAGECYEQYF. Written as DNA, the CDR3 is TGTGCCAGCACCACTAAATGGGCGGGAGAGTGCTACGAGCAGTACTTC.

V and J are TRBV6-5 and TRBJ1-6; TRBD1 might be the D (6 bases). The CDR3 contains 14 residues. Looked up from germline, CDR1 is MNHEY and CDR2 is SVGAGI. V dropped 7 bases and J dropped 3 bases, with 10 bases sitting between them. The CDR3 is CASTKTGYNSPLHF. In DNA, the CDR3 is TGTGCCAGCACCAAGACAGGCTATAATTCACCCCTCCACTTT.

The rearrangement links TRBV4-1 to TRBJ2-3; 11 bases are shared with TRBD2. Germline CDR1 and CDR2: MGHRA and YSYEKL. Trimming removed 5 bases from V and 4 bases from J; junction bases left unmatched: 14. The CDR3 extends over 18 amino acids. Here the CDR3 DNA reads TGCGCCAGCAGCTTTAGGGCCACTAGCGGGGGTTCCGCAGATACGCAGTATTTT. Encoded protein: CASSFRATSGGSADTQYF.

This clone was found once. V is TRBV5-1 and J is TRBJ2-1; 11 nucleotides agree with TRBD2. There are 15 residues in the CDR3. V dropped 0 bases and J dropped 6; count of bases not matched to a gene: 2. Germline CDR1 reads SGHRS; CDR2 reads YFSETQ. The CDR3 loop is CASSLGSGRANEQFF. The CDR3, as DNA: TGCGCCAGCAGCTTGGGTAGCGGGAGGGCCAATGAGCAGTTCTTC.

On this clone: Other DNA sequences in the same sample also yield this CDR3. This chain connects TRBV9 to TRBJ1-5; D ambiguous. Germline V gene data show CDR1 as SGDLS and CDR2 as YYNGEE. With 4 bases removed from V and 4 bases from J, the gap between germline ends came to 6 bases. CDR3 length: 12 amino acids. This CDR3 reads CASSRGNQPQHF. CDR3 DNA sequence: TGTGCCAGCAGCCGCGGAAATCAGCCCCAGCATTTT.

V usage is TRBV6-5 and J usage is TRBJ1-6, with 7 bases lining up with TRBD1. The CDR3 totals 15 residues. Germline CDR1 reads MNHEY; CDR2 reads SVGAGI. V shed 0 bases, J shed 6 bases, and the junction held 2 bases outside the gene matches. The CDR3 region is CASSYSGTVNSPLHF. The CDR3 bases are TGTGCCAGCAGTTACTCAGGGACAGTTAATTCACCCCTCCACTTT.

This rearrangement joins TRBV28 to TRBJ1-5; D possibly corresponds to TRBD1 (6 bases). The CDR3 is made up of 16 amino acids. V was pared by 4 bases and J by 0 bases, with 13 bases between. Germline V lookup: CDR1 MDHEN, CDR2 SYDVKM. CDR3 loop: CASSSIDRFSNQPQHF. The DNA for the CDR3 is TGTGCCAGCAGTTCAATCGACAGGTTTAGCAATCAGCCCCAGCATTTT.

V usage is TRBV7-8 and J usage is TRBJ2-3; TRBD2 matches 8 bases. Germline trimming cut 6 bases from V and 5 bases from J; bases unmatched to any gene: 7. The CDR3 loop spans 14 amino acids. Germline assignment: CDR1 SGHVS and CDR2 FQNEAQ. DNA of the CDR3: TGTGCCAGCAGGATCGGGGGGGGTGGAGATACGCAGTATTTT. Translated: CASRIGGGGDTQYF.

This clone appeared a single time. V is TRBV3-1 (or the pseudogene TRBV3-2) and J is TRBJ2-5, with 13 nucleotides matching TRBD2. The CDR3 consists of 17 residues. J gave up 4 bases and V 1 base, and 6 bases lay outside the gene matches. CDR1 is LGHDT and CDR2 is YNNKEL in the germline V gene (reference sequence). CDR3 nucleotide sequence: TGTGCCAGCAGCCAAGCGGGTACTAGCGGGAGGGGAGAGACCCAGTACTTC. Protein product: CASSQAGTSGRGETQYF.

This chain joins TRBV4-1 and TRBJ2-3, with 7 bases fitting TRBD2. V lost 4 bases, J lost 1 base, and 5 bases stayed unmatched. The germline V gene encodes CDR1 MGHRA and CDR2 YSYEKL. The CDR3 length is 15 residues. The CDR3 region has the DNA TGCGCCAGCAGCCTGGGGGGGGGTGGCACAGATACGCAGTATTTT. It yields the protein CASSLGGGGTDTQYF.

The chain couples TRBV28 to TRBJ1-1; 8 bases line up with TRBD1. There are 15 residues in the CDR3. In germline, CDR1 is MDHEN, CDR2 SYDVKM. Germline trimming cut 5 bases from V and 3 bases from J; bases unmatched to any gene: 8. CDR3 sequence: CASSPATGVYTEAFF. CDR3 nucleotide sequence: TGTGCCAGCAGTCCTGCGACAGGGGTCTACACTGAAGCTTTCTTT.

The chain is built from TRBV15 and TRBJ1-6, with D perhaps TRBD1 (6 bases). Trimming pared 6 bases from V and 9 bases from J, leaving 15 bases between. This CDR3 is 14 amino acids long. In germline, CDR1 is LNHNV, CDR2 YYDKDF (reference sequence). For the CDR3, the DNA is TGTGCCACCAGTCCCCAGGGGCGTAGTTCACCCCTCCACTTT. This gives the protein CATSPQGRSSPLHF. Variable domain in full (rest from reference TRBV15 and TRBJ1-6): DAMVIQNPRYQVTQFGKPVTLSCSQTLNHNVMYWYQQKSSQAPKLLFHYYDKDFNNEADTPDNFQSRRPNTSFCFLDIRSPGLGDTAMYLCATSPQGRSSPLHFGNGTRLTVT.

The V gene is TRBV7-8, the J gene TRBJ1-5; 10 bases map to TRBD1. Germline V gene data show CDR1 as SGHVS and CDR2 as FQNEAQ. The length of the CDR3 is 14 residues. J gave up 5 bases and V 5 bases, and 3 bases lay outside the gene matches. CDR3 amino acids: CASSPGQGDQPQHF. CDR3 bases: TGTGCCAGCAGCCCAGGACAGGGGGATCAGCCCCAGCATTTT.

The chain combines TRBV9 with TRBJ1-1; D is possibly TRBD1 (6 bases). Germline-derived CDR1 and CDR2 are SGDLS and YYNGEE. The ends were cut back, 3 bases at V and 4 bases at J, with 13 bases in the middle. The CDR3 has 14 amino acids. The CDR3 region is CASSGTGSSTEAFF. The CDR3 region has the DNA TGTGCCAGCAGCGGAACAGGGTCTAGCACTGAAGCTTTCTTT.

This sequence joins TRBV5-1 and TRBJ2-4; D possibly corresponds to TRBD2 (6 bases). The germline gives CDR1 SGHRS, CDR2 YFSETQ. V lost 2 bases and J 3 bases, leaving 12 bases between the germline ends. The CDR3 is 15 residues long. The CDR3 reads CASSFGGGYKNIQYF. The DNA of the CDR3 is TGCGCCAGCAGCTTTGGGGGAGGATACAAAAACATTCAGTACTTC.

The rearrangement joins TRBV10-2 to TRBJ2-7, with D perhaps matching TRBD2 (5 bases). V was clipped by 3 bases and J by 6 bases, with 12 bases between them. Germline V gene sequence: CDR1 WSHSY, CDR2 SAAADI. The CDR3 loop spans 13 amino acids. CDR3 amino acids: CASSERLASEQYF. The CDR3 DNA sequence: TGCGCCAGCAGTGAAAGGCTAGCATCCGAGCAGTACTTC.

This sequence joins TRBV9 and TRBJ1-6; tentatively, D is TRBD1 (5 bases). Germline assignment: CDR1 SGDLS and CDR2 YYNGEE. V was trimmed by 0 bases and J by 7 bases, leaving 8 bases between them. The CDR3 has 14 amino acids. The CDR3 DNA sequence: TGTGCCAGCAGCGTAGGGAGGGGAAATTCACCCCTCCACTTT. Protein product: CASSVGRGNSPLHF.